Listed here are 20 T cell receptor beta chains from one sample, sequenced in a study of vaccination and CD4 T cells after COVID-19. As for treatment: approximately nine-day PBMC culture with coronavirus spike peptide pools or control peptides (ViraFEST assay). Sequence data for DNA of cultured CD4+ T cells were generated by the Oncomine TCR Beta short-read assay. TCRdb passed the PCR reads through MiXCR, listing each CDR3 protein once. The table has fewer than 15,000 distinct CDR3 sequences, roughly 43% seen once. Their recognized antigens are unknown. The sample taken for sequencing was CD4+ T cells from blood, cultured in vitro. The receptors derive from a human donor who had recovered from COVID-19.

The DNA for the CDR3 is TGTGCCAGCAGCTCCAGGGACTCCTGGTCTACGCAGTATTTT. Residues: CASSSRDSWSTQYF. The rearrangement links TRBV7-2 to TRBJ2-3; perhaps TRBD2 as D (6 bases). Germline-derived CDR1 and CDR2 are SGHTA and FQGNSA. Trimming removed 4 bases at V and 8 bases at J, with 16 bases between. This CDR3 region has 14 residues.

The rearrangement uses TRBV5-1 and TRBJ1-1; D is unclear. Germline CDR1 is SGHRS and CDR2 is YFSETQ. This CDR3 has 11 amino acids. Between the trimmed V and J ends, which lost 5 bases and 6 bases, there was a span of 8 bases. This CDR3 is CASSSDAEAFF. CDR3 DNA: TGCGCCAGCAGTTCGGACGCTGAAGCTTTCTTT.

The rearrangement links TRBV30 to TRBJ1-5, with TRBD1 as a possible D gene (6 bases). Trimming removed 1 base at V and 6 bases at J, with 10 bases between. Germline V lookup: CDR1 GTSNPN, CDR2 SVGIG (reference sequence). CDR3 size: 13 residues. The CDR3 is CAWSEQGTQPQHF. The CDR3, as DNA: TGTGCCTGGAGTGAACAGGGTACTCAGCCCCAGCATTTT.

The CDR3 DNA is TGTGCCAGCAGTCGTACCGGGGAGCTGTTTTTT. This translates into CASSRTGELFF. The gene calls are TRBV3-1 and TRBJ2-2, with unresolved D. The CDR3 totals 11 residues. The V end lost 6 bases, the J end lost 5 bases, and 4 bases lay between the germline ends. Germline lookup yields CDR1 LGHDT and CDR2 YNNKEL (reference sequence).

This chain connects TRBV12-3 or TRBV12-4 to TRBJ1-4; D is possibly TRBD1 (5 bases). The CDR3 contains 16 residues. The V and J ends lost 5 bases and 8 bases respectively, with 21 bases between them. The CDR3 here is CASSLRGSPGREKLFF. CDR3 bases: TGTGCCAGCAGTCTAAGGGGATCACCGGGGCGCGAAAAACTGTTTTTT.

The chain couples TRBV28 to TRBJ2-3; 11 bases are a match to TRBD2. J was trimmed by 6 bases and V by 4 bases; bases with no gene match: 12. The length of the CDR3 is 17 residues. Germline V gene data show CDR1 as MDHEN and CDR2 as SYDVKM. CDR3: CASSSPGLADLTDTQYF. The CDR3 region has the DNA TGTGCCAGCAGTTCACCGGGACTAGCGGATCTGACGGATACGCAGTATTTT.

This clonotype was detected only a few times. The rearrangement joins TRBV10-3 to TRBJ1-5; perhaps TRBD1 as D (5 bases). Germline V gene sequence: CDR1 ENHRY, CDR2 SYGVKD. CDR3 size: 17 residues. The germline V and J ends were trimmed by 0 bases and 3 bases, with 15 bases remaining between them. The CDR3 bases are TGTGCCATCAGTGAGTCGCTTGGGACCACCTCCAATCAGCCCCAGCATTTT. This translates into CAISESLGTTSNQPQHF.

The rearrangement links TRBV5-4 to TRBJ2-5; D ambiguous. With 0 bases removed from V and 5 bases from J, the gap between germline ends came to 8 bases. The CDR3 extends over 13 amino acids. The V gene's germline CDR1 is SGHNT and CDR2 YYREEE (reference sequence). The CDR3, as DNA: TGTGCCAGCAGCTTGGTACTCTCCGAGACCCAGTACTTC. Protein product: CASSLVLSETQYF.

This sequence joins TRBV7-2 and TRBJ2-7; maybe TRBD1 (6 bases). The CDR3 covers 12 residues. The germline CDR1 and CDR2 sequences are SGHTA and FQGNSA. The V end lost 6 bases, the J end lost 0 bases, and 6 bases lay between the germline ends. CDR3 DNA sequence: TGTGCCAGCAGGGGGGCCTCCTACGAGCAGTACTTC. Translated, it gives CASRGASYEQYF.

This clonotype was counted only a few times. This rearrangement joins TRBV15 to TRBJ1-2, with a possible D match to TRBD1 (6 bases). The germline CDR1 and CDR2 sequences are LNHNV and YYDKDF (reference sequence). The CDR3 runs to 14 residues. The V end was cut by 0 bases, the J end by 4 bases, with 9 bases between. The CDR3 spells CATSRDYRAYGYTF. The DNA of the CDR3 is TGTGCCACCAGCAGAGATTACAGGGCCTATGGCTACACCTTC.

Only a few counts were recorded for this clonotype. The chain uses TRBV19 and TRBJ1-5, with D uncertain. The germline V gene encodes CDR1 LNHDA and CDR2 SQIVND (reference sequence). Trimming cost V 4 bases and J 4 bases, with 8 bases left between them. The CDR3 contains 13 residues. The CDR3 protein is CASSRDTNQPQHF. The CDR3 DNA is TGTGCCAGTAGTAGGGATACAAATCAGCCCCAGCATTTT.

The CDR3 bases are TGTGCCAGTAGTTCCACGGGGCAGGGCGTCAATCAGCCCCAGCATTTT. Amino acid sequence: CASSSTGQGVNQPQHF. The chain is built from TRBV19 and TRBJ1-5; a possible D gene is TRBD1 (5 bases). Germline CDR1 LNHDA, CDR2 SQIVND (reference sequence). V was pared by 5 bases and J by 3 bases, with 17 bases between. This CDR3 contains 16 residues.

This clonotype was seen a few times. The chain combines TRBV20-1 with TRBJ1-2, with D possibly being TRBD1 (6 bases). V gave up 0 bases and J gave up 6 bases, with 14 bases separating them. Germline CDR1 and CDR2: DFQATT and SNEGSKA (reference sequence). This CDR3 is 14 amino acids long. CDR3 sequence reads: CSARDLSTGNGYTF. The DNA of the CDR3 is TGCAGTGCTAGAGATCTTTCCACAGGGAATGGCTACACCTTC.

The chain is built from TRBV20-1 and TRBJ2-7; the match to TRBD2 covers 7 bases. The CDR3 extends over 16 amino acids. The J segment lost 7 bases and the V segment lost 3 bases, leaving 18 bases of the junction unmatched. Per the germline V gene, CDR1 is DFQATT and CDR2 is SNEGSKA (reference sequence). The chain's CDR3 is CSARDARTSSEGEQYF. CDR3 nucleotides: TGCAGTGCTAGGGACGCCCGGACTAGTTCGGAGGGGGAGCAGTACTTC.

The J gene is TRBJ2-7, the V gene TRBV30; 8 bases are shared with TRBD2. Germline V gives CDR1 GTSNPN, CDR2 SVGIG (reference sequence). V shed 2 bases and J 0 bases; nucleotides not matched to a gene: 9. The CDR3 has 16 amino acids. CDR3 sequence (DNA): TGTGCCTGGAGTCCGCCCGGGACTAGTGCCTCCTACGAGCAGTACTTC. Translating gives CAWSPPGTSASYEQYF.

The chain employs TRBV6-2 or TRBV6-3 and TRBJ2-3, with D perhaps given as TRBD1 or TRBD2 (5 bases each). The V end lost 6 bases, the J end lost 3 bases, and 16 bases lay between the germline ends. Germline CDR1 is MNHEY and CDR2 is SVGEGT. The CDR3 has 15 residues. CDR3 sequence (DNA): TGTGCCAGCAGGGCAGCCGGGACCCGTACAGATACGCAGTATTTT. Residues: CASRAAGTRTDTQYF.

The CDR3: CASSELRIYGYTF. The CDR3 coding sequence is TGCGCCAGCAGTGAGCTCCGCATCTATGGCTACACCTTC. J is TRBJ1-2 and V is TRBV10-2; D gene uncertain. Germline V gene sequence: CDR1 WSHSY, CDR2 SAAADI. This CDR3 is 13 amino acids long. Trimming removed 2 bases at V and 4 bases at J, with 8 bases between.

The chain couples TRBV6-1 to TRBJ2-7; 7 bases are shared with TRBD2. The CDR3 loop spans 14 amino acids. After removal of 8 bases from V and 7 bases from J, the junction contained 14 bases not matched to a gene. Germline V gives CDR1 MNHNS, CDR2 SASEGT. The DNA for the CDR3 is TGTGCCAGCTCTAGAGGGGAGGGCCTTGGAGAGCAGTACTTC. Translated, it gives CASSRGEGLGEQYF.

The chain has TRBV7-9 and TRBJ2-7, with 7 positions matching TRBD1. From germline, CDR1 is SEHNR and CDR2 FQNEAQ (reference sequence). This CDR3 region has 13 residues. The junction had 3 bases not matched to a gene; V was cut back by 3 bases and J by 4 bases. CDR3 loop: CASSFDRAYEQYF. DNA of the CDR3: TGTGCCAGCAGCTTTGACAGGGCGTACGAGCAGTACTTC.

This chain uses TRBV9 with TRBJ1-1, with 9 bases aligning to TRBD1. The CDR3 spans 16 residues. The V and J ends lost 4 bases and 5 bases, in that order; junction bases with no gene match: 12. Looked up from germline, CDR1 is SGDLS and CDR2 is YYNGEE. CDR3 nucleotides: TGTGCCAGCAGCTCGCCCGGGACAGGGCGCGGGACTGAAGCTTTCTTT. It translates to CASSSPGTGRGTEAFF.